This T cell receptor (beta chain) derives from a study of T and B cells in COVID-19 patients. Study-wide points: In COVID-19 patients, T cell receptor beta variable and joining gene use was reportedly strongly skewed.

This clonotype is medium-sized by share. Its specificity is unknown. Each TRB amplification used about 250-550 ng of genomic DNA from blood. CDR1 and CDR2 (germline): SGHKS, YYEKEE (reference sequence). J gave up 6 bases and V 4 bases, and 10 bases lay outside the gene matches. CDR3 size: 14 residues. TRB rearrangements were amplified by multiplex PCR with BIOMED2 TRB-A/B primers. In TCRdb, the multiplex PCR reads were re-called with MiXCR into one record per CDR3 protein. This table has around 21,000 distinct CDR3 sequences, 30% appearing once. This clonotype originated in a human donor who had recovered from COVID-19. The specimen was blood. The chain recombines TRBV5-5 with TRBJ2-7, with 7 bases fitting TRBD1. As DNA, the CDR3 is TGTGCCAGCAGCCCTCCCCCGCCAGGGGGCGAGCAGTACTTC. The encoded protein is CASSPPPPGGEQYF.